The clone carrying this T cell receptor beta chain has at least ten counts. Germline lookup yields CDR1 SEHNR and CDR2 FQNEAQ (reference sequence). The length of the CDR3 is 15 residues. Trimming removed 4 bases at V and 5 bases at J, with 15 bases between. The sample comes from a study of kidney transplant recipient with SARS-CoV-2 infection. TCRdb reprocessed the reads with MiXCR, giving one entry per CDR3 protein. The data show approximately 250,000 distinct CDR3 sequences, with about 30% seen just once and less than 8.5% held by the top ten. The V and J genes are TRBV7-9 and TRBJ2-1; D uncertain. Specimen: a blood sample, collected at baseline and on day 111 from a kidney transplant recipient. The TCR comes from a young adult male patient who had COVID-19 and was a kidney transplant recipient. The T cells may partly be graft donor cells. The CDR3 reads CASSSGTVGNNEQFF. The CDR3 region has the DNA TGTGCCAGCAGCTCCGGTACGGTTGGTAACAATGAGCAGTTCTTC.